This T cell receptor (beta chain) was found in a study of tumor-infiltrating lymphocytes in primary liver carcinoma (dated by TCRdb to 2016 to 2017). A note on the overall study: Between November 2015 and early 2016, a few patients in China with histopathologically diagnosed primary liver carcinoma had surgical resection. The five patients, three men and two women aged 30 to 69 years, had hepatocellular carcinoma (four) or combined HCC and intrahepatic cholangiocarcinoma (one). The five patients had tumors of stage T1-T3 N0M0, with maximum diameters ranging from roughly 4.2 to 10 cm. Roughly 3.65 to 7.13 million productive TCRbeta reads were obtained per sample, and no significant difference in read depth was found between tissue types. TCRbeta repertoire sequencing, expression microarrays and whole-exome sequencing were combined in the study across five regions of each liver tumor, with adjacent normal tissue and blood also included. A total of about 35 specimens from 5 patients, comprising around 25 tumor regions, 5 adjacent noncancerous liver tissues and 5 peripheral blood samples, were covered by TCRbeta repertoire sequencing. Technical replicate repertoires showed high reproducibility, with mean shared-clone rates about 0.92 and correlation coefficients above 0.95.

A constant-region primer and ProtoScript II reverse transcriptase were used to reverse-transcribe TCRbeta-specific cDNA from approximately 450 ng total RNA. TCRbeta libraries were built with three nested multiplex PCR rounds, a slightly modified ARM-PCR procedure. A final 25-cycle PCR with Deep VentR polymerase added sample barcodes and Illumina adapters. Before sequencing, amplicons of 200-500 bp were gel-purified using a QIAquick gel extraction kit. An Illumina HiSeq 2500 was used to sequence the TCRbeta amplicons with 250-bp paired-end reads. Per the source publication's procedure: Quality trimming of reads was performed with Trimmomatic v0.33, and paired reads were merged with FLASH v1.2.11 so that full CDR3 sequences could be recovered. V, D and J germline segments were assigned to the rearranged TCRbeta sequences by MiGEC v1.2.1b. Clonotype statistics, along with Shannon-Wiener diversity indices, were calculated using VDJtools v1.0.0. Except for diversity analysis, only the 250 most abundant clonotypes of each sample were used in subsequent analyses to reduce sampling bias. TCRdb applied fastp at Q25 and MiXCR to the public reads, then kept only in-frame beta chains. Every entry covers one CDR3 protein and lists the most common genes and DNA from its rows. The V and J calls here are based on TCRdb, not the publication. The sample contains fewer than 350,000 distinct CDR3 sequences, approximately 65% of them found a single time. The ten largest clones capture around 9.5% of the sample.

Findings and caveats that apply to the study as a whole: Repertoire overlap was found to be higher between tumor regions (mean around 36%) than between tumor-adjacent (17%) or tumor-blood (around 15%) pairs, consistent with antigen-driven expansion. Bulk unsorted samples precluded comparing CD4+ and CD8+ T cell repertoires. Because sequencing covered only the TCR beta chain and unpaired alpha chains were not captured, true repertoire diversity is likely underestimated. With just five or six patients in the study, the authors point out that the findings should be validated in a larger study. A significantly larger repertoire fraction was made up by the top 250 clones in tumors than in blood (p = 0.039).

Blood RNA was extracted from unsorted whole blood with TRIzol reagent; germline DNA came from the DNeasy Blood & Tissue kit. Chronic HBV infection was present in the patients, and the patients were treatment-naive at sampling. Before surgery, approximately 4 milliliters of peripheral blood were drawn into K2EDTA tubes. As concerns this clonotype: The target of this receptor is not known. No base qualities exist here, and no much larger clone lies one base off it.

This sequence was found in a man between 35 and 55 years old with primary liver carcinoma and hepatitis B virus infection. The specimen was peripheral blood.

Here the CDR3 is given as CASSLYATGTGVNEQFF. The DNA sequence reads TGCGCCAGCAGCTTGTATGCCACCGGGACAGGGGTCAATGAGCAGTTCTTC. Here the chain combines TRBV5-1 and TRBJ2-1, with TRBD1 matching 10 junction bases. The germline V gene specifies SGHRS as CDR1 and YFSETQ as CDR2. Measured from the cysteine to the phenylalanine, the CDR3 is 17 residues long. The DNA shown is the 51-base CDR3, in frame from base 1. From V the trimming removes 1 base and from J it removes 6 bases, while the gene matches leave 10 bases of the junction unaccounted for.